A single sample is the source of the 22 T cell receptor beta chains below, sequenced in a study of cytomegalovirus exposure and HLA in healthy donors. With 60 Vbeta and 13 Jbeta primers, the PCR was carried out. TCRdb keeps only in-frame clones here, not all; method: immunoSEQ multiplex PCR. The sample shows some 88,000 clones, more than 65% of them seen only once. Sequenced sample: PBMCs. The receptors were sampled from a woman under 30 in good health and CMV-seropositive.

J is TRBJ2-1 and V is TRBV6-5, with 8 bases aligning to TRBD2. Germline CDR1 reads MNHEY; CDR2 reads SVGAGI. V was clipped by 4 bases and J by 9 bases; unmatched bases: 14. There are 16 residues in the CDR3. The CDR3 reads CASSSIAGRPPGEQFF. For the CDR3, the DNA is TGTGCCAGCAGTTCTATAGCGGGAAGACCCCCCGGTGAGCAGTTCTTC.

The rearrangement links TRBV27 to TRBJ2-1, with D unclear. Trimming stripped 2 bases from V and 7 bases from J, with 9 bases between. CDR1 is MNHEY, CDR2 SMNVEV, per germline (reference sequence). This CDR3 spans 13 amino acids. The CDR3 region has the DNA TGTGCCAGCAGTTTAGGCCCCCGAAATGAGCAGTTCTTC. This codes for CASSLGPRNEQFF.

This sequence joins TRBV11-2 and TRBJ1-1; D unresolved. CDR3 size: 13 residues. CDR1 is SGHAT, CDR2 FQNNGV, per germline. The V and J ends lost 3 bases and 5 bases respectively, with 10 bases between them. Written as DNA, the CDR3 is TGTGCCAGCAGCTTCGGGGTCCTGACTGAAGCTTTCTTT. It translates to CASSFGVLTEAFF.

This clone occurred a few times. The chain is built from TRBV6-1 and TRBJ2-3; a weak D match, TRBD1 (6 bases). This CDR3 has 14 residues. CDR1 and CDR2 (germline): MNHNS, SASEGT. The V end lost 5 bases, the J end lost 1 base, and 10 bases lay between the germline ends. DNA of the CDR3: TGTGCCAGCAGTACAGGACAGCGCACAGATACGCAGTATTTT. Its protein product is CASSTGQRTDTQYF.

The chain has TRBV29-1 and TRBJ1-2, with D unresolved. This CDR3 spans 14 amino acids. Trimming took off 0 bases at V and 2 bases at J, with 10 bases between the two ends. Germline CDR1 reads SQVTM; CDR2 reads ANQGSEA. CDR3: CSVEDPIQNYGYTF. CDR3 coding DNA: TGCAGCGTTGAAGATCCGATCCAGAACTATGGCTACACCTTC. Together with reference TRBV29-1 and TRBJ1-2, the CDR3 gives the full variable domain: SAVISQKPSRDICQRGTSLTIQCQVDSQVTMMFWYRQQPGQSLTLIATANQGSEATYESGFVIDKFPISRPNLTFSTLTVSNMSPEDSSIYLCSVEDPIQNYGYTFGSGTRLTVV.

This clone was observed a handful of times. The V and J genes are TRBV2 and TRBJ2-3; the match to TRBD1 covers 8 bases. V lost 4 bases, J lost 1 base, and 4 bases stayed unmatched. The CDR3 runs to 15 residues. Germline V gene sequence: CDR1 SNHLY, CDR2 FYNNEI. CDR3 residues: CASSVDRAGTDTQYF. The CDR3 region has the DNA TGTGCCAGCAGTGTGGACAGGGCCGGCACAGATACGCAGTATTTT.

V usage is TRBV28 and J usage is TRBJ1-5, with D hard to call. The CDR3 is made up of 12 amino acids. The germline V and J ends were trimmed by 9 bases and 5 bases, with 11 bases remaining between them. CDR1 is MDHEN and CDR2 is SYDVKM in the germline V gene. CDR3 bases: TGTGCCAGTCAGTACGGGGATCAGCCCCAGCATTTT. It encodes CASQYGDQPQHF. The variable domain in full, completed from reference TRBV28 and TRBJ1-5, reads DVKVTQSSRYLVKRTGEKVFLECVQDMDHENMFWYRQDPGLGLRLIYFSYDVKMKEKGDIPEGYSVSREKKERFSLILESASTNQTSMYLCASQYGDQPQHFGDGTRLSIL.

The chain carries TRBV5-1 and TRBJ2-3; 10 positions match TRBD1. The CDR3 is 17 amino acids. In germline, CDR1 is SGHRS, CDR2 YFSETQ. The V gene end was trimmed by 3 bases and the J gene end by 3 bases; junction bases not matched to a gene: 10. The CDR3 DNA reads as TGCGCCAGCAGCTGGACAGGGGGAAGTCGTAGTACAGATACGCAGTATTTT. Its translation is CASSWTGGSRSTDTQYF. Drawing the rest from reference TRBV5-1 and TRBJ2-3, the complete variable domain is KAGVTQTPRYLIKTRGQQVTLSCSPISGHRSVSWYQQTPGQGLQFLFEYFSETQRNKGNFPGRFSGRQFSNSRSEMNVSTLELGDSALYLCASSWTGGSRSTDTQYFGPGTRLTVL.

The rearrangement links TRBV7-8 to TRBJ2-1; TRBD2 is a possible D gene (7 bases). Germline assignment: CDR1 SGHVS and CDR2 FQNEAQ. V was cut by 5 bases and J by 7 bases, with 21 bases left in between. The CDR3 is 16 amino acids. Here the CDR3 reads CASSRGPGGARNEQFF. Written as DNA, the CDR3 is TGTGCCAGCAGCCGAGGGCCTGGGGGGGCACGGAATGAGCAGTTCTTC.

The CDR3: CASRESGRAYNEQFF. CDR3 bases: TGTGCCAGCAGAGAGAGCGGGAGGGCCTACAATGAGCAGTTCTTC. The chain is built from TRBV6-5 and TRBJ2-1; 10 nucleotides line up with TRBD2. The germline gives CDR1 MNHEY, CDR2 SVGAGI. The V segment lost 6 bases and the J segment 2 bases; nucleotides outside the gene matches: 4. The CDR3 runs to 15 residues.

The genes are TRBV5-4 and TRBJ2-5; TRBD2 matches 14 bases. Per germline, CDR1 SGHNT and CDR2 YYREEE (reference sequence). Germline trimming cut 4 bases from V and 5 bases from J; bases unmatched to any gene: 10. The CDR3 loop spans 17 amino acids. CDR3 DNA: TGTGCCAGCAGCCCGGGACTAGCGGGAGCAAAAAGGGAGACCCAGTACTTC. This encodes CASSPGLAGAKRETQYF.

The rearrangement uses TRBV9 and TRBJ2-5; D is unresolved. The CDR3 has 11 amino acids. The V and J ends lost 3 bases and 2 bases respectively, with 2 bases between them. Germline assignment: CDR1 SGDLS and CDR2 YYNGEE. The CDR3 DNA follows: TGTGCCAGCAGCGCTCAAGAGACCCAGTACTTC. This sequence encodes CASSAQETQYF.

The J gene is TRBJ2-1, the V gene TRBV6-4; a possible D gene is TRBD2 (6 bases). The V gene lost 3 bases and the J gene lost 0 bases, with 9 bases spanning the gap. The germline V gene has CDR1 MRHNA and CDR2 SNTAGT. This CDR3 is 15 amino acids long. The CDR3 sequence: CASSEGAGSYNEQFF. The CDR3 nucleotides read TGTGCCAGCAGTGAAGGAGCGGGCTCCTACAATGAGCAGTTCTTC.

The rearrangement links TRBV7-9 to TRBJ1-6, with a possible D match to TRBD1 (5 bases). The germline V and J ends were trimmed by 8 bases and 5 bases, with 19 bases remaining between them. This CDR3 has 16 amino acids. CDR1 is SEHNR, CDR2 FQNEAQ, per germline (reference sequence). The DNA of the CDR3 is TGTGCCAGCTCCCGTGGGACCGTAGCGGATAATTCACCCCTCCACTTT. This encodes CASSRGTVADNSPLHF.

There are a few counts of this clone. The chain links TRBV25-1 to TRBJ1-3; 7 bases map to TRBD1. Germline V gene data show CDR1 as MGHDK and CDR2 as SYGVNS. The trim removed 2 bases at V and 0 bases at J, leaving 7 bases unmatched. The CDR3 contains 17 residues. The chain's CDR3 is CASSETQGEGSGNTIYF. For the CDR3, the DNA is TGTGCCAGCAGTGAAACCCAGGGGGAAGGCTCTGGAAACACCATATATTTT.

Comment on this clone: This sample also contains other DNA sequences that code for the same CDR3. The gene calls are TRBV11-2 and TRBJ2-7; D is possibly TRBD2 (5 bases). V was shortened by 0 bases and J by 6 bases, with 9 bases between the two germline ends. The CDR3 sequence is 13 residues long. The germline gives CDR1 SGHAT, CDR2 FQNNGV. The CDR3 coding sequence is TGTGCCAGCAGCTTAGATCTTGGAGGCGAGCAGTACTTC. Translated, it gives CASSLDLGGEQYF. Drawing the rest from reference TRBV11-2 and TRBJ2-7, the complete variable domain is EAGVAQSPRYKIIEKRQSVAFWCNPISGHATLYWYQQILGQGPKLLIQFQNNGVVDDSQLPKDRFSAERLKGVDSTLKIQPAKLEDSAVYLCASSLDLGGEQYFGPGTRLTVT.

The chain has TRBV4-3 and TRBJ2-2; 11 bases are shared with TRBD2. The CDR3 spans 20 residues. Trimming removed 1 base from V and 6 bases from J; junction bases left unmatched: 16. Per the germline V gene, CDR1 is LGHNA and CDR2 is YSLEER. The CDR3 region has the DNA TGCGCCAGCAGCCAAGGGGGCTCTAGCGGGAGGAGAGACAGTCCCGGGGAGCTGTTTTTT. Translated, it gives CASSQGGSSGRRDSPGELFF.

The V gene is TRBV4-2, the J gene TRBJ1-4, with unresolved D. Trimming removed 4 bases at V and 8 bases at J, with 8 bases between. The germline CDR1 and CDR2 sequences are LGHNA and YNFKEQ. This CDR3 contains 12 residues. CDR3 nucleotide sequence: TGTGCCAGCAGCCCCCTCGGGGAAAAACTGTTTTTT. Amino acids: CASSPLGEKLFF.

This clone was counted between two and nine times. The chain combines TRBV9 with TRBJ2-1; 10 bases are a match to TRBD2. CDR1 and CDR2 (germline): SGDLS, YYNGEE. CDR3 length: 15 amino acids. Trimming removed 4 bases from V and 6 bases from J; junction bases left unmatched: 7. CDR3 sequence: CASSPMLAGVNEQFF. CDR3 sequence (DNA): TGTGCCAGCAGCCCTATGCTAGCGGGAGTCAATGAGCAGTTCTTC.

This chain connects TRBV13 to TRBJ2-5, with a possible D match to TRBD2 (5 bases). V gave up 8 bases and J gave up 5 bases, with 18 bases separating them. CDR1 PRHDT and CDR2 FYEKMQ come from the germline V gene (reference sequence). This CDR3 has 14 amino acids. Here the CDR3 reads CASAPRASLETQYF. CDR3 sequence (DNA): TGTGCCAGCGCCCCCCGGGCTAGCCTCGAGACCCAGTACTTC. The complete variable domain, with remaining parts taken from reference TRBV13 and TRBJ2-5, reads AAGVIQSPRHLIKEKRETATLKCYPIPRHDTVYWYQQGPGQDPQFLISFYEKMQSDKGSIPDRFSAQQFSDYHSELNMSSLELGDSALYFCASAPRASLETQYFGPGTRLLVL.

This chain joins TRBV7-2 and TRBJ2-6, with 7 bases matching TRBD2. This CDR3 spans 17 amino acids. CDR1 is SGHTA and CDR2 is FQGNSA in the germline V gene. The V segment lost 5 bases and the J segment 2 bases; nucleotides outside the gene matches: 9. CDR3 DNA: TGTGCCAGCAGCCTAATGCGCGGGGGAACTGGGGCCAACGTCCTGACTTTC. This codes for CASSLMRGGTGANVLTF.

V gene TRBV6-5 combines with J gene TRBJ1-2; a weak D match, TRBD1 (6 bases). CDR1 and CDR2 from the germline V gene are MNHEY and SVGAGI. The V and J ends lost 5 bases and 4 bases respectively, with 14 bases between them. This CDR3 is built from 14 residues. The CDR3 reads CASSASRQVYGYTF. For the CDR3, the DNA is TGTGCCAGCAGTGCCTCTCGACAGGTCTATGGCTACACCTTC.